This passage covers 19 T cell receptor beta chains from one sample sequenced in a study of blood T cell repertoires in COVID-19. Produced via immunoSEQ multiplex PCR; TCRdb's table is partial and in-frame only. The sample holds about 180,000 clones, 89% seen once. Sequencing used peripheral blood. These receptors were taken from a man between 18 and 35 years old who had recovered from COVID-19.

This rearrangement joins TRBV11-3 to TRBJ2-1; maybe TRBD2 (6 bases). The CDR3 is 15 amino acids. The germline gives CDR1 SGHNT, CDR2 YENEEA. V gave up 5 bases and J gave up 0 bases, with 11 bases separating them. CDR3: CASSPGGRSYNEQFF. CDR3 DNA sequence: TGTGCCAGCAGCCCCGGGGGACGCTCCTACAATGAGCAGTTCTTC.

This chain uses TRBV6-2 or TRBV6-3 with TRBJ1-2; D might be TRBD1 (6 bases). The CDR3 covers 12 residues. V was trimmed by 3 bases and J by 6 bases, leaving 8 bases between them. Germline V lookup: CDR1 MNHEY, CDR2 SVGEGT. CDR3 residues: CASSYNRDGYTF. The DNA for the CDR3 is TGTGCCAGCAGTTATAACAGGGATGGCTACACCTTC.

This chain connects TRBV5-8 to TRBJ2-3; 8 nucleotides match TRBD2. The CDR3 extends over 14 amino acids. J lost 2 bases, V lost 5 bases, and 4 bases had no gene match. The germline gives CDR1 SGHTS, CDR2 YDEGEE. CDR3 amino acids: CASSRGGSTDTQYF. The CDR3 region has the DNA TGTGCCAGCAGTCGGGGGGGCTCCACAGATACGCAGTATTTT.

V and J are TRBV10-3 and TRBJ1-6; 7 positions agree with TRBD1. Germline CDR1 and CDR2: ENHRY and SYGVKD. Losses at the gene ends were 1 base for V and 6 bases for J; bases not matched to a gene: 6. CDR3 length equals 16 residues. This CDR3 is CAISEYRGSGNSPLHF. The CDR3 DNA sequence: TGTGCCATCAGTGAGTACAGGGGTTCCGGTAATTCACCCCTCCACTTT.

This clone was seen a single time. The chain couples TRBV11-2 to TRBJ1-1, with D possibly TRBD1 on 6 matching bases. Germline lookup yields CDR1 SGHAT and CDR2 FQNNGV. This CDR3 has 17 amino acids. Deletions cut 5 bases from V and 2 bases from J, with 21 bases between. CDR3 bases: TGTGCCAGCAGCCGGGAAGGGGGTTCCGAAATAAACACTGAAGCTTTCTTT. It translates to CASSREGGSEINTEAFF.

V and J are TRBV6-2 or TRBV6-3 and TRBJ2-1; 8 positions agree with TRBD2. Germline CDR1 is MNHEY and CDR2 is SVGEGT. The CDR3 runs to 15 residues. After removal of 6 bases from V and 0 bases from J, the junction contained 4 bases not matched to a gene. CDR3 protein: CASSQRETSYNEQFF. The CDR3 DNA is TGTGCCAGCAGCCAGCGGGAGACCTCCTACAATGAGCAGTTCTTC.

CDR3 sequence reads: CASSVAGGGLSYEQYF. For the CDR3, the DNA is TGTGCCAGCAGCGTAGCTGGCGGAGGCCTCTCCTACGAGCAGTACTTC. The gene calls are TRBV9 and TRBJ2-7, with a weak D call TRBD2 (5 bases). Germline CDR1 reads SGDLS; CDR2 reads YYNGEE. Between the trimmed V and J ends, which lost 0 bases and 0 bases, there was a span of 13 bases. CDR3 length: 16 residues.

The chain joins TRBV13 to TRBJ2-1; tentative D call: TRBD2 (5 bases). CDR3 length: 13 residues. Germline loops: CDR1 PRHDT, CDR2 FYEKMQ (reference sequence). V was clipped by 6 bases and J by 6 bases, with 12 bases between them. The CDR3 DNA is TGTGCCAGCAGTCCGGGGTTTCCCAATGAGCAGTTCTTC. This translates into CASSPGFPNEQFF.

The CDR3 region has the DNA TGTGCCAGCAGTCTCGGGACAGGGTTGGCTTTCTTT. This translates into CASSLGTGLAFF. This chain uses TRBV6-5 with TRBJ1-1; 9 bases are a match to TRBD1. This CDR3 is 12 amino acids long. The trim removed 5 bases at V and 11 bases at J, leaving 6 bases unmatched. Germline loops: CDR1 MNHEY, CDR2 SVGAGI.

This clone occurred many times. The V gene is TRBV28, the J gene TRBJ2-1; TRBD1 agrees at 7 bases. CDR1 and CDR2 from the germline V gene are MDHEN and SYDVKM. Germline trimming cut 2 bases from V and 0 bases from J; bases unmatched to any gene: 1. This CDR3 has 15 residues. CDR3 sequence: CASSLGQDSYNEQFF. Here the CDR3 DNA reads TGTGCCAGCAGTTTAGGACAGGACTCCTACAATGAGCAGTTCTTC.

The CDR3 DNA follows: TGTGCCAGCAGTCAACCCGCGAGGGAGACCCAGTACTTC. The encoded protein is CASSQPARETQYF. V gene TRBV6-2 or TRBV6-3 combines with J gene TRBJ2-5; D not resolved. The CDR3 consists of 13 residues. The germline V and J ends were trimmed by 5 bases and 5 bases, with 12 bases remaining between them. The V gene's germline CDR1 is MNHEY and CDR2 SVGEGT.

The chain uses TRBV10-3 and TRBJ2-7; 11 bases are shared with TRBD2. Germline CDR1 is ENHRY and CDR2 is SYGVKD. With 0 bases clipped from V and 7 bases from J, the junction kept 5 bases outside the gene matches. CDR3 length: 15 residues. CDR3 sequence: CAISESGTSGTEQYF. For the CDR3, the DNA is TGTGCCATCAGTGAGTCCGGGACTAGCGGTACGGAGCAGTACTTC.

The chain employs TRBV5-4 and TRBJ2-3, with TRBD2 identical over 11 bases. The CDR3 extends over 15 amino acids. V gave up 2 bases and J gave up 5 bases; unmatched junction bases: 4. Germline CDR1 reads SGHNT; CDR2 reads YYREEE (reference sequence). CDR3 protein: CASSFSGTSGDTQYF. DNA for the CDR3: TGTGCCAGCAGCTTCTCCGGGACTAGCGGAGATACGCAGTATTTT.

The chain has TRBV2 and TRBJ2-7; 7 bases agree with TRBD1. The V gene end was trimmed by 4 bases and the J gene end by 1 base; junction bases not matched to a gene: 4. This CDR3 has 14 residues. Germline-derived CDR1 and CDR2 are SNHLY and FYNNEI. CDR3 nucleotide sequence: TGTGCCAGCAGTGGCCCGGGACAGTCCTACGAGCAGTACTTC. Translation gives CASSGPGQSYEQYF.

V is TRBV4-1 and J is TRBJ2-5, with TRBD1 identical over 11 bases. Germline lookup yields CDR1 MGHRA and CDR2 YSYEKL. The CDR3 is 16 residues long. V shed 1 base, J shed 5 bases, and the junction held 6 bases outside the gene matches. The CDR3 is CASSQGRTGGAETQYF. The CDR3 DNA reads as TGCGCCAGCAGCCAAGGACGGACAGGGGGCGCGGAGACCCAGTACTTC.

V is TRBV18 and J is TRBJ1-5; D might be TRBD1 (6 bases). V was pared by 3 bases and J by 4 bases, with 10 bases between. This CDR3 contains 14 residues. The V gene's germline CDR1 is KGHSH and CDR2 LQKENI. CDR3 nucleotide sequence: TGTGCCAGCTCACCTGGACAGAATAATCAGCCCCAGCATTTT. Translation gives CASSPGQNNQPQHF.

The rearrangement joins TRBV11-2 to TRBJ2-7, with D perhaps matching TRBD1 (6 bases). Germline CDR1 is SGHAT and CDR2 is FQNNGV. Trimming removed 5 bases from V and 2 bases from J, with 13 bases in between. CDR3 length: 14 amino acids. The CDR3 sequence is CASSRSRDTYEQYF. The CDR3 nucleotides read TGTGCCAGCAGCCGTTCCCGGGACACCTACGAGCAGTACTTC.

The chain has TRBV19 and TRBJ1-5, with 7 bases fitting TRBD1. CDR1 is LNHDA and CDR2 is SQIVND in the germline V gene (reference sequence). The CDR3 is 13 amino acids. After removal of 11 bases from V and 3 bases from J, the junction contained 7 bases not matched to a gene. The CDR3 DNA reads TGTGCCGGCCAGGGACAGCCCAATCAGCCCCAGCATTTT. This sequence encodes CAGQGQPNQPQHF.

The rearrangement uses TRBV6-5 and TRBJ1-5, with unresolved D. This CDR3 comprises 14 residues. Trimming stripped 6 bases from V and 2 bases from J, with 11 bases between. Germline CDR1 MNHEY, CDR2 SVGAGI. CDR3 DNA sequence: TGTGCCAGCAGATTACTAGGCGGCAATCAGCCCCAGCATTTT. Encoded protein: CASRLLGGNQPQHF.